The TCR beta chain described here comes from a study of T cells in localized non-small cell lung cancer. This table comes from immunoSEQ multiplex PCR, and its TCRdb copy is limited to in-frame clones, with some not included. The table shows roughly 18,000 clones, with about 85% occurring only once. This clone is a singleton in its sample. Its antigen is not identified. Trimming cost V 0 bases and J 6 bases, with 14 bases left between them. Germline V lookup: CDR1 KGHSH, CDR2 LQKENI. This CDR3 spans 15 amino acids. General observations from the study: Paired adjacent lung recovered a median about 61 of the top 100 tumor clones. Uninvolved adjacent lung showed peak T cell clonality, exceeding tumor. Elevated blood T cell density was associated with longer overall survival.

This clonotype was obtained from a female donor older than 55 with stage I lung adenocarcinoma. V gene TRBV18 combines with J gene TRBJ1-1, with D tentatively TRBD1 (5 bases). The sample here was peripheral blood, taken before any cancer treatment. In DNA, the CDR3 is TGTGCCAGCTCACCACCGAGTTTCGGGGGGGCTGAAGCTTTCTTT. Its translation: CASSPPSFGGAEAFF.